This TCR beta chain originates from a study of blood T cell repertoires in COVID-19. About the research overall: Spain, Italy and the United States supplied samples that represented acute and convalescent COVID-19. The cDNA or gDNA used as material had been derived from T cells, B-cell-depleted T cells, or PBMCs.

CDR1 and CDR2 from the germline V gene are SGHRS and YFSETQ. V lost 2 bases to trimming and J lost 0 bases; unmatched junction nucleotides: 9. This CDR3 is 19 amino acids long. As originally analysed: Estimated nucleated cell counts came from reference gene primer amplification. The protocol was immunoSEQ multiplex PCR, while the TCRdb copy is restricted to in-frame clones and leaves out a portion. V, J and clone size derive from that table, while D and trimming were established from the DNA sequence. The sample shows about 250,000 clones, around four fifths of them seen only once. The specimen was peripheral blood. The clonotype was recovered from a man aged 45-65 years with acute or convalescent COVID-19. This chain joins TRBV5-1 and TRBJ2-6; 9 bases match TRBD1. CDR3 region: CASSLYEQGAHSGANVLTF. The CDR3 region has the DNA TGCGCCAGCAGCTTATACGAACAGGGGGCCCACTCTGGGGCCAACGTCCTGACTTTC.